This record looks at one TCR beta chain sequence and its context. Its antigen remains unidentified. These data belong to a study of shared clonotypes between healthy human individuals. Notes on the study in general: Naive subsets generally exceeded memory subsets in estimated richness.

Data came from immunoSEQ multiplex PCR; TCRdb stores just in-frame clones and leaves some out. This sample has about 2 million clones, with about 95% found just once. Germline V gene data show CDR1 as SQVTM and CDR2 as ANQGSEA. The CDR3 is 13 residues long. Unmatched junction bases numbered 6, after V lost 6 bases and J lost 6 bases. Naive CD8 cells comprised CD45RO-negative, CCR7-positively selected cells, excluding terminally differentiated effector memory CD45RA+ cells. The sample was naive CD8+ T cells sorted from blood. The sequence came from a man between 18 and 35 years old in good health. The V call is TRBV29-1, the J call TRBJ2-2, with TRBD1 identical over 8 bases. CDR3 protein: CSVPDRGAGELFF. For the CDR3, the DNA is TGCAGCGTCCCAGACAGGGGAGCCGGGGAGCTGTTTTTT.